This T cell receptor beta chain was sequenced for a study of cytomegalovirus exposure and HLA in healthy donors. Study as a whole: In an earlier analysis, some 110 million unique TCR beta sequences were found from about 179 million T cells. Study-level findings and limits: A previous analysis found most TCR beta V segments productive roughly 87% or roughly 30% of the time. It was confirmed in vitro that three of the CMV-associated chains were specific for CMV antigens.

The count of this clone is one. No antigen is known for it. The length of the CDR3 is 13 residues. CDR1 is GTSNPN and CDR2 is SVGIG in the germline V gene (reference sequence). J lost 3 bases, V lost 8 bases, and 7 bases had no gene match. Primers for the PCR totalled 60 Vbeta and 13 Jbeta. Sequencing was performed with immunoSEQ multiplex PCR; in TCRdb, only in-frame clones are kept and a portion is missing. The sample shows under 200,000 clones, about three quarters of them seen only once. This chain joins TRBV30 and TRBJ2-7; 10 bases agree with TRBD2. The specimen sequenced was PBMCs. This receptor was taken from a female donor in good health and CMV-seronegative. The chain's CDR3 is CAGLAGDLYEQYF. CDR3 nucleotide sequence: TGTGCCGGTCTAGCGGGAGACCTCTACGAGCAGTACTTC. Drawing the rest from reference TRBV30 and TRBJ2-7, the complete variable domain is SQTIHQWPATLVQPVGSPLSLECTVEGTSNPNLYWYRQAAGRGLQLLFYSVGIGQISSEVPQNLSASRPQDRQFILSSKKLLLSDSGFYLCAGLAGDLYEQYFGPGTRLTVT.